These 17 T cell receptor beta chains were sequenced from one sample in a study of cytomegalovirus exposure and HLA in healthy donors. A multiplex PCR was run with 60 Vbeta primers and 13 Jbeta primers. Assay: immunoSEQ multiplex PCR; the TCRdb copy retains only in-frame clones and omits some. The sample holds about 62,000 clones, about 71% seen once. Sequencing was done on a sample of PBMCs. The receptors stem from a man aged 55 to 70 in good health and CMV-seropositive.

The DNA of the CDR3 is TGTGCCAGCAGCTTACGGGGCTACGAGCAGTACTTC. This gives the protein CASSLRGYEQYF. The rearrangement uses TRBV7-9 and TRBJ2-7, with D tentatively TRBD2 (5 bases). Germline V lookup: CDR1 SEHNR, CDR2 FQNEAQ (reference sequence). The V and J ends lost 2 bases and 3 bases respectively, with 5 bases between them. The CDR3 spans 12 residues.

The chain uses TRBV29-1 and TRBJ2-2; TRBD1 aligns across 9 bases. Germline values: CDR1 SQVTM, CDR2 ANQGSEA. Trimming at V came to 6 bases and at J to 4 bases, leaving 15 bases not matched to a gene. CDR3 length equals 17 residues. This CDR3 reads CSVVPVYTGGSTGELFF. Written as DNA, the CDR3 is TGCAGCGTCGTTCCAGTGTATACAGGGGGCTCCACCGGGGAGCTGTTTTTT.

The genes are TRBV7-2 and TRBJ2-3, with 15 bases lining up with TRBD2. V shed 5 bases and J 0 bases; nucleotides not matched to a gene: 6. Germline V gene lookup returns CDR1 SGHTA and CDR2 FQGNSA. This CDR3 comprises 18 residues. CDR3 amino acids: CASSVWTSGGGSTDTQYF. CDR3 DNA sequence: TGTGCCAGCAGCGTTTGGACTAGCGGGGGGGGTAGCACAGATACGCAGTATTTT.

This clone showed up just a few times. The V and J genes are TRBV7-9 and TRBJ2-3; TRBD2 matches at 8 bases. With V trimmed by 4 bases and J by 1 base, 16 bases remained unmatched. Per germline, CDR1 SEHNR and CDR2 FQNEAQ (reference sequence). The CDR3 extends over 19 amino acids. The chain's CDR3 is CASSSRIAGLGRRTDTQYF. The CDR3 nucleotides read TGTGCCAGCAGCTCTCGGATAGCGGGACTCGGACGTCGCACAGATACGCAGTATTTT.

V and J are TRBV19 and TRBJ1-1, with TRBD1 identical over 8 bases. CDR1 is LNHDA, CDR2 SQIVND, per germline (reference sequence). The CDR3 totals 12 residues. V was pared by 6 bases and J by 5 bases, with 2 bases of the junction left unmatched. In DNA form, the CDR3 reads TGTGCCAGTAGGGACAGGGAAACTGAAGCTTTCTTT. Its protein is CASRDRETEAFF.

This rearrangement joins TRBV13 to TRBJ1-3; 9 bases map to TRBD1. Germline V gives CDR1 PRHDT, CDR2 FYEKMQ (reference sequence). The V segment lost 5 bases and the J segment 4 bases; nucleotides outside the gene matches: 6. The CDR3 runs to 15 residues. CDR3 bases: TGTGCCAGCAGCCTACAGGGGGCGGTCGGAAACACCATATATTTT. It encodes CASSLQGAVGNTIYF.

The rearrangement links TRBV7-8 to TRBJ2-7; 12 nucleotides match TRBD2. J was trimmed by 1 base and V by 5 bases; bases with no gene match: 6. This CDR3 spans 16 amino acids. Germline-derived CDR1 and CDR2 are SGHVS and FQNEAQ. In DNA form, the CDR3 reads TGTGCCAGCAGCGAGGGACTAGCGGGCGCTTCCTACGAGCAGTACTTC. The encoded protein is CASSEGLAGASYEQYF.

The CDR3 loop reads CASIRRDFGELFF. CDR3 nucleotide sequence: TGTGCCAGCATCAGAAGGGACTTCGGGGAGCTGTTTTTT. J is TRBJ2-2 and V is TRBV6-1; tentatively, D is TRBD2 (6 bases). The CDR3 totals 13 residues. Germline lookup yields CDR1 MNHNS and CDR2 SASEGT. The V gene lost 7 bases and the J gene lost 7 bases, with 13 bases spanning the gap.

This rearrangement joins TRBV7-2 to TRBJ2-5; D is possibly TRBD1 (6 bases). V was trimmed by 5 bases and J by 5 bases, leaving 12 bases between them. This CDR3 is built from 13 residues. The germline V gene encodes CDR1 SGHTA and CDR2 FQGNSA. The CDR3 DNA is TGTGCCAGCAGCCCATCAAGGGGGGAGACCCAGTACTTC. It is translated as CASSPSRGETQYF.

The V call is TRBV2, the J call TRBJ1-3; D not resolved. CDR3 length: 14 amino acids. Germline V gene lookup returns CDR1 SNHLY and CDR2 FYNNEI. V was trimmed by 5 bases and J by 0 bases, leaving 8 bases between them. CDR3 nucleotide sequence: TGTGCCAGCAGTTTCGGGATCTCTGGAAACACCATATATTTT. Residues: CASSFGISGNTIYF.

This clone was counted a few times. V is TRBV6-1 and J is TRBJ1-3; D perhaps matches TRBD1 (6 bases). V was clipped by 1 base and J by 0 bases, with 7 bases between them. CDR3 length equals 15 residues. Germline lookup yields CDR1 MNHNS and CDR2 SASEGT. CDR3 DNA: TGTGCCAGCAGTGAAGAGGACAGCTCTGGAAACACCATATATTTT. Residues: CASSEEDSSGNTIYF.

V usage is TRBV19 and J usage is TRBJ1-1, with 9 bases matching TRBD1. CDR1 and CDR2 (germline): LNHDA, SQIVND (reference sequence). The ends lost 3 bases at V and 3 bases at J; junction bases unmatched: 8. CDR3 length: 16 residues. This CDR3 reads CASSIRPGQGYTEAFF. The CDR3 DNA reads TGTGCCAGTAGTATCCGACCGGGACAGGGTTACACTGAAGCTTTCTTT.

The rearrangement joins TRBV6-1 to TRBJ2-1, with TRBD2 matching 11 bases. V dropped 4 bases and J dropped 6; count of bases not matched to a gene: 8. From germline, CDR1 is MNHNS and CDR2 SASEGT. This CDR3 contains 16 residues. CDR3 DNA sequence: TGTGCCAGCAGTGCTATTCGACTAGCGGGACTCAATGAGCAGTTCTTC. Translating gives CASSAIRLAGLNEQFF.

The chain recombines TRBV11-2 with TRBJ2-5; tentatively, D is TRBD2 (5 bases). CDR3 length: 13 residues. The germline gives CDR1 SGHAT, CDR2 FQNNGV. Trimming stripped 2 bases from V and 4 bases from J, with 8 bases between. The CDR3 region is CASSLRLAETQYF. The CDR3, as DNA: TGTGCCAGCAGCTTACGTCTAGCAGAGACCCAGTACTTC.

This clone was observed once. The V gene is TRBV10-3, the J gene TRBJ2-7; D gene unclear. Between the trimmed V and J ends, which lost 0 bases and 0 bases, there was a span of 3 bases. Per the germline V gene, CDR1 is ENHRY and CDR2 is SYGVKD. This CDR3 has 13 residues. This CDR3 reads CAISESNSYEQYF. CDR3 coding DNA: TGTGCCATCAGTGAGTCCAACTCCTACGAGCAGTACTTC.

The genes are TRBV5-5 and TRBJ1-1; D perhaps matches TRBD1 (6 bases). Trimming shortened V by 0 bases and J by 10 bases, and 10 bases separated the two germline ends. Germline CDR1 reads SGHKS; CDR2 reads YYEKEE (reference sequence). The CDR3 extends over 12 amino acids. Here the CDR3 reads CASSLGTEGAFF. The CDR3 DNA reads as TGTGCCAGCAGCTTGGGGACAGAAGGAGCTTTCTTT.

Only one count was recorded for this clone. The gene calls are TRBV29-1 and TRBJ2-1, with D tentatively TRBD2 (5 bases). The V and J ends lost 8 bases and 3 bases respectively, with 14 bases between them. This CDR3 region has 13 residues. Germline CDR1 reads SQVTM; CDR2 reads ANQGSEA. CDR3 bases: TGCAGCTCCCACCGGGGAAGCTACAATGAGCAGTTCTTC. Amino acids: CSSHRGSYNEQFF.